Shown below are 13 T cell receptor beta chains from a single sample sequenced in a study of blood T cells in healthy people across ages. A second 7 to 11 cycle PCR used barcoded and J-beta primers. TCRdb re-called the 5' RACE reads through MiXCR, storing one row per CDR3 protein. The table records roughly 830,000 distinct CDR3 sequences, roughly 60% of them present only once. The specimen sequenced was blood. The origin of the receptors is a young man in good health.

About this clonotype itself: At one end the junction does not follow the germline gene, possibly because of a read error. The V and J genes are TRBV27 and TRBJ2-1, with D possibly being TRBD1 (6 bases). This CDR3 is built from 15 residues. Germline CDR1 and CDR2: MNHEY and SMNVEV (reference sequence). Here the CDR3 reads CASEGRWGRTSEQFF. The CDR3 bases are TGCGCCAGCGAGGGGCGATGGGGGCGGACCAGTGAGCAGTTCTTC.

This clonotype was detected only a few times. The chain links TRBV6-5 to TRBJ1-1, with no clear D. The V end lost 9 bases, the J end lost 3 bases, and 14 bases lay between the germline ends. CDR1 MNHEY and CDR2 SVGAGI come from the germline V gene. The CDR3 is made up of 13 amino acids. The CDR3 DNA sequence: TGTGCCAGTATGCGCAGAGAATACACTGAAGCTTTCTTT. Amino acids: CASMRREYTEAFF.

The chain combines TRBV6-4 with TRBJ2-5, with TRBD2 as a possible D gene (5 bases). Trimming shortened V by 5 bases and J by 5 bases, and 18 bases separated the two germline ends. CDR3 length: 15 amino acids. Per the germline V gene, CDR1 is MRHNA and CDR2 is SNTAGT. In DNA form, the CDR3 reads TGTGCCAGCAGTACCGGACCGGGTCCGGGGGAGACCCAGTACTTC. Its protein product is CASSTGPGPGETQYF.

The rearrangement uses TRBV21-1 and TRBJ2-1. TRBV21-1 is assigned pseudogene status. The CDR3 is 15 amino acids. The CDR3 protein is CASSNEGPTDNEQFF. CDR3 in DNA: TGTGCCAGCAGCAACGAAGGACCGACCGACAATGAGCAGTTCTTC.

CDR3 in amino acids: CASSQDIAGTNGDEQFF. The CDR3 DNA sequence: TGTGCCAGCAGCCAAGATATCGCGGGCACAAACGGGGATGAGCAGTTCTTC. The chain recombines TRBV4-2 with TRBJ2-1, with D possibly matching TRBD2 (5 bases). Trimming took off 0 bases at V and 8 bases at J, with 20 bases between the two ends. This CDR3 has 17 residues. CDR1 LGHNA and CDR2 YNFKEQ come from the germline V gene.

This clonotype was detected only once. CDR3 DNA: TGTGCCAACAGACACCCTGACTGCTACGAGCAGTACTTC. The encoded protein is CANRHPDCYEQYF. J is TRBJ2-7 and V is TRBV27, with D hard to call. Germline V lookup: CDR1 MNHEY, CDR2 SMNVEV (reference sequence). Trimming removed 10 bases at V and 3 bases at J, with 16 bases between. The CDR3 extends over 13 amino acids.

This rearrangement joins TRBV6-5 to TRBJ2-4; 10 bases fit TRBD1. The end of the DNA fits TRBJ2-7 better, so the J call may be wrong. The CDR3 extends over 15 amino acids. In germline, CDR1 is MNHEY, CDR2 SVGAGI. The DNA of the CDR3 is TGTGCCAGCAGTCCGGGACAGGGGATTATCTACGAGCAGTACTTC. This codes for CASSPGQGIIYEQYF.

The V gene is TRBV10-2, the J gene TRBJ2-5; 8 bases agree with TRBD1. Germline CDR1 is WSHSY and CDR2 is SAAADI. This CDR3 has 16 amino acids. The V segment lost 0 bases and the J segment 5 bases; nucleotides outside the gene matches: 8. In nucleotides, the CDR3 is TGCGCCAGCAGTGAGTCAGGCAGGGGGCCTAAGGAGACCCAGTACTTC. Protein: CASSESGRGPKETQYF.

The chain has TRBV20-1 and TRBJ2-1; TRBD2 aligns across 14 bases. The CDR3 is 17 amino acids. Losses at the gene ends were 4 bases for V and 4 bases for J; bases not matched to a gene: 9. The germline gives CDR1 DFQATT, CDR2 SNEGSKA (reference sequence). The CDR3 region is CSANSPGLAGEYNEQFF. CDR3 in DNA: TGCAGTGCTAATTCTCCGGGACTAGCGGGGGAATACAATGAGCAGTTCTTC.

The chain uses TRBV20-1 and TRBJ2-3, with D unresolved. The V end lost 6 bases, the J end lost 1 base, and 11 bases lay between the germline ends. Germline loops: CDR1 DFQATT, CDR2 SNEGSKA (reference sequence). The CDR3 sequence is 13 residues long. CDR3 DNA sequence: TGCAGTGCGTTGACAACGGGCACAGATACGCAGTATTTT. Translated: CSALTTGTDTQYF.

The chain has TRBV9 and TRBJ2-7, with TRBD2 matching over 7 bases. With V trimmed by 2 bases and J by 6 bases, 11 bases remained unmatched. The CDR3 runs to 15 residues. Germline loops: CDR1 SGDLS, CDR2 YYNGEE. CDR3 coding DNA: TGTGCCAGCAGCGTGGGACTAACCATCTCGGGCGAGCAGTACTTC. This translates into CASSVGLTISGEQYF.

The chain recombines TRBV5-1 with TRBJ2-1; TRBD2 matches 7 bases. The trim removed 4 bases at V and 4 bases at J, leaving 8 bases unmatched. CDR3 length equals 15 residues. CDR1 is SGHRS, CDR2 YFSETQ, per germline. The CDR3 region is CASSRGGDQYNEQFF. CDR3 coding DNA: TGCGCCAGCAGCCGGGGAGGGGACCAGTACAATGAGCAGTTCTTC.

This clonotype was detected a few times. This chain uses TRBV29-1 with TRBJ2-1, with unresolved D. The germline CDR1 and CDR2 sequences are SQVTM and ANQGSEA. The CDR3 length is 12 residues. Trimming took 2 bases from V and 6 from J, leaving 8 bases between them. Written as DNA, the CDR3 is TGCAGCGTTGAAAGGGCTGCCAATGAGCAGTTCTTC. This codes for CSVERAANEQFF.